Sequencing of this TCR beta chain was carried out in a study of metastatic and nonmetastatic thyroid tumors. For the study at large: Across blood and tumor or nodule tissue, repertoires from malignant and benign thyroid patients were compared with one another. Study-level points and caveats: It was reportedly found that TCR beta diversity was significantly higher in malignant thyroid tumors than in benign nodules, a difference seen in both blood and tumor samples.

As handled by the study authors: A distant-metastasis classifier for papillary thyroid cancer was built using CDR3 differences across clinicopathological groups. MiXCR was used by TCRdb to re-call the PCR reads. TCRdb's processing, not the authors' own work, is the source of the V and J calls. This sample yields about 9,400 clones, of which 31% are seen a single time; 15% to 20% belongs to the top ten. The ends lost 5 bases at V and 3 bases at J; junction bases unmatched: 12. CDR1 is LNHDA and CDR2 is SQIVND in the germline V gene (reference sequence). The CDR3 totals 18 residues. As regards this clone: Antigen unknown.

Every patient was untreated before thyroid surgery. This clonotype was sampled from a female donor with papillary thyroid cancer or a benign thyroid nodule (not recorded which). Some clones in this sample may be carry-over from other donors' samples. Sequences were obtained from adjacent normal tissue. The genes are TRBV19 and TRBJ2-6; TRBD1 aligns across 8 bases. The CDR3 loop is CASSSGQAVWYGANVLTF. The CDR3 bases are TGTGCCAGTAGTTCGGGACAGGCCGTTTGGTATGGGGCCAACGTCCTGACTTTC.